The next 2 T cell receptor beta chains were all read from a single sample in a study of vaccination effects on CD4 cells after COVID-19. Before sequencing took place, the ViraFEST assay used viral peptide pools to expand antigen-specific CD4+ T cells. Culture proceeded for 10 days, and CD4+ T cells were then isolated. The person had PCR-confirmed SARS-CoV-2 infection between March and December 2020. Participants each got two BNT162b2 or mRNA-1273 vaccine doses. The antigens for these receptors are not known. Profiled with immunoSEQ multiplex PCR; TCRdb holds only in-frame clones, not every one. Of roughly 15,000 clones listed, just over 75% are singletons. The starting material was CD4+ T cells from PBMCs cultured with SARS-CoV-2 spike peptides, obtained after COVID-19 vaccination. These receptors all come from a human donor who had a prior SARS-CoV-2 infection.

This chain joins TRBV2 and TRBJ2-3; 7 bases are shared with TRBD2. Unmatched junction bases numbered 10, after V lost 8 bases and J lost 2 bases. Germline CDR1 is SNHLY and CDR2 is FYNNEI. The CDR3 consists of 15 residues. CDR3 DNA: TGTGCCAGCTTAAAACAGCTAGCGGACACAGATACGCAGTATTTT. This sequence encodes CASLKQLADTDTQYF.

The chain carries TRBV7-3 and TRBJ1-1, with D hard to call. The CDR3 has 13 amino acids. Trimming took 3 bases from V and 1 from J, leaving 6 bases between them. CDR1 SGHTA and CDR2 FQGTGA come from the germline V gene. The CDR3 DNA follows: TGTGCCAGCAGCTTGGGATCGAACACTGAAGCTTTCTTT. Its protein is CASSLGSNTEAFF.